This T cell receptor beta chain came from a study of blood T cell repertoires in COVID-19. Study context: The study drew acute and convalescent COVID-19 samples from the United States, Italy and Spain. Sample material is recorded as cDNA or gDNA derived from T cells, B-cell-depleted T cells, or PBMCs.

This CDR3 region has 15 residues. Germline V lookup: CDR1 MGHRA, CDR2 YSYEKL. V was clipped by 2 bases and J by 5 bases; unmatched bases: 8. Repertoires were generated with immunoSEQ multiplex PCR, while TCRdb's copy carries only in-frame clones and drops some. This table holds roughly 340,000 clones, roughly nine tenths found once. Source material: peripheral blood. The chain carries TRBV4-1 and TRBJ2-5, with 7 positions matching TRBD2. The sequence came from a woman aged 25 to 39 with COVID-19, enrolled during active disease. The CDR3, as DNA: TGCGCCAGCAGCCAAACGACTAGGGAGGGCGAGACCCAGTACTTC. Its translation is CASSQTTREGETQYF.